Each of the 3 T cell receptor beta chains below was sequenced from the same sample in a study of T cells expressing NK-cell markers. TCRdb re-called the 5' RACE reads, yielding one record per CDR3 amino acid sequence without DNA. The listing contains approximately 170,000 distinct CDR3 sequences. The sequencing input was blood T cells: a sorted CD56 or NKG2C T cell subset, CD4+ or CD8+ T cells, or bulk PBMC T cells (not recorded which). These receptor sequences come from a man aged 18-69 years in good health.

The chain has TRBV7-2 and TRBJ2-7; TCRdb indicates TRBD2, and absent DNA this call remains unverified. Germline values: CDR1 SGHTA, CDR2 FQGNSA. This CDR3 is built from 12 residues. The CDR3: CASSRTSDEQYF.

The CDR3 loop reads CASSYGGAGTDTQYF. The gene calls are TRBV4-1 and TRBJ2-3; TCRdb returns TRBD2, unconfirmable since there is no DNA. Germline CDR1 and CDR2: MGHRA and YSYEKL. The CDR3 loop spans 15 amino acids.

J is TRBJ2-2 and V is TRBV19. Looked up from germline, CDR1 is LNHDA and CDR2 is SQIVND (reference sequence). This CDR3 has 14 residues. CDR3 loop: CASSINGDAGELFF.